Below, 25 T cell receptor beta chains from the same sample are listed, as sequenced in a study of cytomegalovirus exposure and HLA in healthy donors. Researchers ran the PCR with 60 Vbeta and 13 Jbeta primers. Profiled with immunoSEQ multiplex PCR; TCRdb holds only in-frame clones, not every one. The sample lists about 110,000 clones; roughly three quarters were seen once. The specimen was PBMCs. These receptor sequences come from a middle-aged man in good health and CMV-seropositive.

CDR3 loop: CASSPGQWATEAFF. CDR3 in DNA: TGCGCCAGCAGCCCTGGACAGTGGGCCACTGAAGCTTTCTTT. V is TRBV4-1 and J is TRBJ1-1; a possible D gene is TRBD1 (6 bases). The CDR3 extends over 14 amino acids. The V end lost 4 bases, the J end lost 4 bases, and 13 bases lay between the germline ends. Germline values: CDR1 MGHRA, CDR2 YSYEKL.

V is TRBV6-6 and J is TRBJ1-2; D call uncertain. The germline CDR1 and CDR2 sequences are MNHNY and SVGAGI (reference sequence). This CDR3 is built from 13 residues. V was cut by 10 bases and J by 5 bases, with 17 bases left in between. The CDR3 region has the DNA TGTGCCACCTCGCGAGGGAGGGAGTATGGCTACACCTTC. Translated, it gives CATSRGREYGYTF.

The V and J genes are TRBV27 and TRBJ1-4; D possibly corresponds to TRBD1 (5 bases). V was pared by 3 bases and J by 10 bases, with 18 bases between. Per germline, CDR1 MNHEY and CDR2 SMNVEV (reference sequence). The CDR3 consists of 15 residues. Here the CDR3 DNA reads TGTGCCAGCAGTTTTCAGAACCAGGGAAGTAGAAAACTGTTTTTT. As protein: CASSFQNQGSRKLFF.

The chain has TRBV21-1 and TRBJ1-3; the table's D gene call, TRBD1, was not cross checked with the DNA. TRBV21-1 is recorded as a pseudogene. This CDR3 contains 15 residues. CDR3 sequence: CASSKQQGNENTIYF. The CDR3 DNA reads TGTGCCAGCAGCAAACAACAGGGAAACGAAAACACCATATATTTT.

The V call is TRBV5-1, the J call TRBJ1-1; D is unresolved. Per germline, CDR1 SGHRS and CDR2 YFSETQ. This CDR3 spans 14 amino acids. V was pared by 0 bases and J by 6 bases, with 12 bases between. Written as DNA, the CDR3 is TGCGCCAGCAGCTTGGTTCCCAAAGCGGCTGAAGCTTTCTTT. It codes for CASSLVPKAAEAFF.

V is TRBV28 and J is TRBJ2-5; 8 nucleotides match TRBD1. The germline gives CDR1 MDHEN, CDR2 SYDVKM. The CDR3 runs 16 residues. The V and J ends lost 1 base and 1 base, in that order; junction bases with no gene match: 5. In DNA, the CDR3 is TGTGCCAGCAGTTTATACCGGACAGGGACCCAAGAGACCCAGTACTTC. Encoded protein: CASSLYRTGTQETQYF. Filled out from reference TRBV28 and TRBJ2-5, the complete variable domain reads DVKVTQSSRYLVKRTGEKVFLECVQDMDHENMFWYRQDPGLGLRLIYFSYDVKMKEKGDIPEGYSVSREKKERFSLILESASTNQTSMYLCASSLYRTGTQETQYFGPGTRLLVL.

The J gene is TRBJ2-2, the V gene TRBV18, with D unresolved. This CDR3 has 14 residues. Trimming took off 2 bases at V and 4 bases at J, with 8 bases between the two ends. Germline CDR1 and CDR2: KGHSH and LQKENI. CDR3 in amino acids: CASSPGPGTGELFF. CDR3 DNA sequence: TGTGCCAGCTCACCAGGCCCGGGCACCGGGGAGCTGTTTTTT.

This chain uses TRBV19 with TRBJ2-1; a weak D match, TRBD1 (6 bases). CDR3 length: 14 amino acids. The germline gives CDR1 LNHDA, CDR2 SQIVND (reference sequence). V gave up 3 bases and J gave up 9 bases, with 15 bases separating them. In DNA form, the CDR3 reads TGTGCCAGTAGTATGATGGGACAAGGGGGTGAGCAGTTCTTC. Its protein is CASSMMGQGGEQFF.

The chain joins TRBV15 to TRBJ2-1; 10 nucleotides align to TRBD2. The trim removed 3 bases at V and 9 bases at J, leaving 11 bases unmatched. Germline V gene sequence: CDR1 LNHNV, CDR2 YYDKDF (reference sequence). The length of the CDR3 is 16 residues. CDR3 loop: CATSRPSGRIFGEQFF. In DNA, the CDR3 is TGTGCCACCAGCAGGCCTAGCGGGAGAATTTTCGGTGAGCAGTTCTTC.

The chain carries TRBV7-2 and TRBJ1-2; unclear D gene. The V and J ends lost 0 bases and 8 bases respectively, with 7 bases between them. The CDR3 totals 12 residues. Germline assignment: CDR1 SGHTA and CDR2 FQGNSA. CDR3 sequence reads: CASSLATEGYTF. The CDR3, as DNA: TGTGCCAGCAGCTTAGCAACAGAAGGCTACACCTTC.

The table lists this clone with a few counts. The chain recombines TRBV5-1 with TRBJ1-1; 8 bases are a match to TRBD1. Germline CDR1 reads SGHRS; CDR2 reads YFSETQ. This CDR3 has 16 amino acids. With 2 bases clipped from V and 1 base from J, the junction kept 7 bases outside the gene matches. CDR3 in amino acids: CASSFSGGVGNTEAFF. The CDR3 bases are TGCGCCAGCAGCTTTTCAGGGGGCGTCGGGAACACTGAAGCTTTCTTT.

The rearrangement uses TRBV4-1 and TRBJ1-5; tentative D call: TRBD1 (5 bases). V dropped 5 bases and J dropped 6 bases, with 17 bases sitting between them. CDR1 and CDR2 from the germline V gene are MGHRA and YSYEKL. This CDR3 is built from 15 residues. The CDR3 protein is CASSLEGAGGQPQHF. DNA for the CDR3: TGCGCCAGCAGCTTGGAGGGAGCCGGGGGTCAGCCCCAGCATTTT.

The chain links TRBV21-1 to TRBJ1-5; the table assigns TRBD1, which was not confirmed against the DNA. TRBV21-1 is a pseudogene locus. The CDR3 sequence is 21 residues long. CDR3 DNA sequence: TGTGCCAGCAGCCCTAGGGACAGGGAAAATCTTCCTGAATATAGCAATCAGCCCCAGCATTTT. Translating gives CASSPRDRENLPEYSNQPQHF.

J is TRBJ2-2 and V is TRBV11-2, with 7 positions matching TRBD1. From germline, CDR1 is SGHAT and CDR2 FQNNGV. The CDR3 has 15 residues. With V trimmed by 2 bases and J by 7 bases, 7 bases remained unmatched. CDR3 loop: CASSLTSGGFGELFF. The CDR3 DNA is TGTGCCAGCAGCTTAACTTCAGGGGGTTTCGGGGAGCTGTTTTTT.

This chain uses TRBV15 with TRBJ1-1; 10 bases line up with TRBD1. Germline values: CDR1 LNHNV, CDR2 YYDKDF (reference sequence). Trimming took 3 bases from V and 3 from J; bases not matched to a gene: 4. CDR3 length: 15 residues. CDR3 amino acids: CATSRDRGLDTEAFF. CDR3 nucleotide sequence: TGTGCCACCAGCAGGGACAGGGGGTTGGACACTGAAGCTTTCTTT.

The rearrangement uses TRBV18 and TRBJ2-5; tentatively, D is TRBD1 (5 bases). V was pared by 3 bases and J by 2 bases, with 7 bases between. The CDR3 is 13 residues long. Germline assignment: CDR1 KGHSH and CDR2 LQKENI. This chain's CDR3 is CASSPTVQETQYF. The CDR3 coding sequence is TGTGCCAGCTCACCGACAGTACAAGAGACCCAGTACTTC.

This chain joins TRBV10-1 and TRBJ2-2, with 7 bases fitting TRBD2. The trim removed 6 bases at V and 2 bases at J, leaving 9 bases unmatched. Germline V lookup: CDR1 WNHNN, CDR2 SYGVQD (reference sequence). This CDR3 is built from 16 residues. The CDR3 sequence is CASRIISGINTGELFF. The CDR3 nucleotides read TGCGCCAGCAGGATAATCAGCGGGATCAACACCGGGGAGCTGTTTTTT.

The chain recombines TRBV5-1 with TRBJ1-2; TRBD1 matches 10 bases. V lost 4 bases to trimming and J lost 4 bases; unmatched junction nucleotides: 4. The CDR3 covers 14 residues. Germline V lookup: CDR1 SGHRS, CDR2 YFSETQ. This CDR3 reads CASSLGQGPYGYTF. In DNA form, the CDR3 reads TGCGCCAGCAGCCTGGGACAGGGGCCCTATGGCTACACCTTC.

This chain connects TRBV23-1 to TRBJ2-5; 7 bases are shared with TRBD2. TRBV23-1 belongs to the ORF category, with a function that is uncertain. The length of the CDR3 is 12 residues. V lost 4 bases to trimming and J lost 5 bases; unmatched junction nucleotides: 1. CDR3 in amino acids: CASSPAGETQYF. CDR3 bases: TGCGCCAGCAGTCCAGCGGGGGAGACCCAGTACTTC.

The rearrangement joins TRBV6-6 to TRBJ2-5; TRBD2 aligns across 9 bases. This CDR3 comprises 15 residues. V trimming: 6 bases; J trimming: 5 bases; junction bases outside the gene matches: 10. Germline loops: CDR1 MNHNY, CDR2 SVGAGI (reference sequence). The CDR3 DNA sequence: TGTGCCAGCAGCATTCCGACTAGCGGAGGGGAGACCCAGTACTTC. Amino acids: CASSIPTSGGETQYF.

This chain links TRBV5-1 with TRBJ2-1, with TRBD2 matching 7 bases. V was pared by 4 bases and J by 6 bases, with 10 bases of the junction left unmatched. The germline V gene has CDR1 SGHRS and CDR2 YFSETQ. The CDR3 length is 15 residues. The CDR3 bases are TGCGCCAGCAGCCCCTTGACGGGAGGTATCAATGAGCAGTTCTTC. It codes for CASSPLTGGINEQFF. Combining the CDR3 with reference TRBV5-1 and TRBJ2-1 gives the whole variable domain KAGVTQTPRYLIKTRGQQVTLSCSPISGHRSVSWYQQTPGQGLQFLFEYFSETQRNKGNFPGRFSGRQFSNSRSEMNVSTLELGDSALYLCASSPLTGGINEQFFGPGTRLTVL.

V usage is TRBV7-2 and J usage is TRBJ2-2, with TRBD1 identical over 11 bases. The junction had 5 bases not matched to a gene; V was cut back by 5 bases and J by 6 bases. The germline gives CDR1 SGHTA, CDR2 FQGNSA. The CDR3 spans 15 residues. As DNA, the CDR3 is TGTGCCAGCAGCCTACCGGGACAGGGGGCCGGGGAGCTGTTTTTT. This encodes CASSLPGQGAGELFF.

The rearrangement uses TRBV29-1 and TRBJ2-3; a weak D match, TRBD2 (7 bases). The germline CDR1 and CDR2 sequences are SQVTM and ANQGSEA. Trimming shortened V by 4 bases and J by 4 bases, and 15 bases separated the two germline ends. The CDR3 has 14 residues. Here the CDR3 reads CSVVVVGGPDTQYF. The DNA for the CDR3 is TGCAGCGTTGTTGTTGTCGGGGGGCCAGATACGCAGTATTTT.

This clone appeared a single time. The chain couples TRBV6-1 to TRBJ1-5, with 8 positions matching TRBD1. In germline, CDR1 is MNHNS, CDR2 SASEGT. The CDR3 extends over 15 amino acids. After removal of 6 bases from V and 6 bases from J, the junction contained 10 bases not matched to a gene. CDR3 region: CASSDRGQGSQPQHF. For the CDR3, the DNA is TGTGCCAGCAGCGATCGCGGACAGGGAAGTCAGCCCCAGCATTTT.

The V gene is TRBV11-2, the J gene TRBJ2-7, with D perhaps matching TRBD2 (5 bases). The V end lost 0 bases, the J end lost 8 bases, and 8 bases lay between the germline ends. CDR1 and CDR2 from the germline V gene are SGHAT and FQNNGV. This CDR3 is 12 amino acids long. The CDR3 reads CASSLEGRKQYF. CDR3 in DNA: TGTGCCAGCAGCTTAGAGGGGAGAAAGCAGTACTTC.